This TCR beta chain emerged from a study of blood T cell repertoires in COVID-19. Study-wide background: The United States, Italy and Spain supplied acute and convalescent COVID-19 samples. Sample material is recorded as cDNA or gDNA derived from T cells, B-cell-depleted T cells, or PBMCs.

This CDR3 has 14 amino acids. V lost 4 bases to trimming and J lost 0 bases; unmatched junction nucleotides: 1. Germline V gives CDR1 KGHSH, CDR2 LQKENI. In the authors' methods: Amplification with reference gene primers provided the estimates of nucleated cell counts. Sequenced by immunoSEQ multiplex PCR; TCRdb stores in-frame clones only, minus some. V and J calls and clone size follow that table, whereas D and trimming were derived from the DNA. The repertoire holds 100,000 or so clones, 55% to 75% seen once, with approximately 15% in the top ten. Sequencing was performed on peripheral blood. This TCR was recovered from a woman aged 80 or older with acute or convalescent COVID-19. J is TRBJ1-2 and V is TRBV18; 8 nucleotides line up with TRBD1. The CDR3 nucleotides are TGTGCCAGCTCACAGGACAGGGCTAACTATGGCTACACCTTC. The encoded protein is CASSQDRANYGYTF.